The 28 T cell receptor beta chains below come from one sample, sequenced in a study of tumor-infiltrating lymphocytes in primary liver carcinoma. A primer matching the constant region was used to make TCR beta cDNA from approximately 520 ng of total RNA. Three nested multiplex PCR rounds of slightly modified ARM-PCR generated TCR beta libraries. The first two PCR rounds, approximately 10 cycles each, used TRBV1-TRBV30 forward primers and a C-beta reverse primer. TCRdb reanalysed the multiplex PCR reads using MiXCR and keeps one entry per CDR3 protein. The data hold around 25,000 distinct CDR3 sequences, with 60% to 85% observed a single time. Without any cell sorting, about 20-31 mg of bulk tissue yielded co-extracted RNA and DNA. Sequencing was performed on liver tumor tissue from sampling region 3. The subset: tumor region T3, left-lateral pole. These receptors all come from a man in his forties with primary liver carcinoma and hepatitis B virus infection.

Notes on this clonotype: The CDR3 end shows no conserved phenylalanine or tryptophan, and so a read error is likely. This sequence joins TRBV11-2 and TRBJ1-5; TRBD1 is a possible D gene (6 bases). Germline CDR1 and CDR2: SGHAT and FQNNGV. V was shortened by 5 bases and J by 11 bases, with 16 bases between the two germline ends. The CDR3 consists of 13 residues. The CDR3 DNA is TGTGCCAGCAGCCAAGATAGCGGACAGTCCCAGCATTCT. It specifies CASSQDSGQSQHS.

Notes on this clonotype: The junction shows a germline mismatch at one end, possibly a read error. This sequence joins TRBV6-2 or TRBV6-3 and TRBJ1-5, with 7 bases lining up with TRBD1. This CDR3 contains 13 residues. Germline lookup yields CDR1 MNHEY and CDR2 SVGEGT. Here the CDR3 DNA reads TGTGCCAGCAGTTTCTCACAGGGGCGAACCCACCATTTT. Translating gives CASSFSQGRTHHF.

The chain has TRBV4-3 and TRBJ2-7, with D possibly matching TRBD2 (6 bases). Germline values: CDR1 LGHNA, CDR2 YSLEER. The CDR3 has 15 residues. The CDR3 bases are TGCGACTGCAGTCAAGATCGGGAGACTCCCTACGAGCAGTACTTC. Translating it yields CDCSQDRETPYEQYF.

In DNA form, the CDR3 reads TGTGCCAGCCGTAAGGGGACAGGGACTGAAGCTTTCTTT. It translates to CASRKGTGTEAFF. The chain carries TRBV12-3 or TRBV12-4 and TRBJ1-1, with 9 bases lining up with TRBD1. There are 13 residues in the CDR3. J lost 5 bases, V lost 8 bases, and 6 bases had no gene match.

The J gene is TRBJ2-7, the V gene TRBV29-1, with a weak D call TRBD2 (6 bases). V was pared by 4 bases and J by 11 bases, with 18 bases between. The CDR3 contains 12 residues. Germline CDR1 and CDR2: SQVTM and ANQGSEA. CDR3 DNA sequence: TGCAGCGTTGGCGGGGATAGCTTCAGCGAGTACTTC. Protein: CSVGGDSFSEYF.

A word on this clonotype: One end of the junction varies from germline; a read error may be responsible. The chain is built from TRBV4-1 and TRBJ1-3; possibly TRBD1 for D (5 bases). The length of the CDR3 is 15 residues. CDR1 and CDR2 (germline): MGHRA, YSYEKL. The CDR3 nucleotides are TGCGCCAGCAGCCAAGAGGGGATAGGGGTAAACAGCATATATTTT. Protein product: CASSQEGIGVNSIYF.

This clonotype has more than one count but fewer than ten. As DNA, the CDR3 is TGTGCCAGCACTGGTGTGCGGGGGGGCCTAAGGGGAAATGAGCAGTTCTTC. This encodes CASTGVRGGLRGNEQFF. The chain combines TRBV6-2 or TRBV6-3 with TRBJ2-1; 9 bases match TRBD2. Unmatched junction bases numbered 17, after V lost 7 bases and J lost 7 bases. The CDR3 is 17 amino acids. In germline, CDR1 is MNHEY, CDR2 SVGEGT.

This clonotype has ten or more counts. One end of the junction is discordant with germline, which a read error may explain. The chain uses TRBV20-1 and TRBJ2-7; 8 positions agree with TRBD1. The CDR3 sequence is 12 residues long. CDR1 and CDR2 from the germline V gene are DFQATT and SNEGSKA (reference sequence). The CDR3 coding sequence is TGCAGTGCTAGAGATCTCTGGACAGGGAACGCCTTC. As protein: CSARDLWTGNAF.

The rearrangement joins TRBV12-3 or TRBV12-4 to TRBJ1-2; no clear D. Trimming left V 6 bases short and J 2 bases short, with 16 bases between. The CDR3 runs 15 residues. The CDR3 protein is CASSLGQVANYGYTF. The CDR3 coding sequence is TGTGCCAGCAGCCTCGGTCAGGTAGCAAACTATGGCTACACCTTC.

About this clonotype: Germline and junction disagree at one end, which may indicate a read error. The CDR3 sequence: CASSLWGGAEIAKNIQYF. In DNA form, the CDR3 reads TGTGCCAGCAGTTTATGGGGTGGGGCGGAGATAGCCAAAAATATTCAGTATTTC. The chain links TRBV12-3 or TRBV12-4 to TRBJ2-4, with D tentatively TRBD1 (5 bases). The CDR3 totals 18 residues.

In DNA form, the CDR3 reads TGTGCCAGCAGTCAATGTTGGGCGGGAGGAGGAGATACGCAGTATTTT. It is translated as CASSQCWAGGGDTQYF. This rearrangement joins TRBV6-5 to TRBJ2-3; 8 nucleotides match TRBD2. CDR3 length: 16 amino acids. In germline, CDR1 is MNHEY, CDR2 SVGAGI. The trim removed 5 bases at V and 5 bases at J, leaving 12 bases unmatched.

With respect to this clonotype: At one end the junction does not follow the germline gene, possibly because of a read error. The gene calls are TRBV4-3 and TRBJ2-2; D is unresolved. CDR3 length: 16 amino acids. Germline V gene lookup returns CDR1 LGHNA and CDR2 YSLEER. The CDR3 region is CASRQNPEGNPRELFF. For the CDR3, the DNA is TGCGCGAGCAGACAAAACCCAGAAGGAAACCCCAGGGAGCTGTTTTTT.

Comment on this clonotype: The junction departs from germline at one end; a sequencing error may be responsible. The chain carries TRBV6-2 or TRBV6-3 and TRBJ2-1, with 8 bases lining up with TRBD2. Germline V lookup: CDR1 MNHEY, CDR2 SVGEGT. This CDR3 has 18 residues. Here the CDR3 DNA reads TGTGCCAGCAGTTACAGGGCGAAAAGCGGGAGCTCCTACAATGAGCAGTTGTTC. This translates into CASSYRAKSGSSYNEQLF.

To note about this clonotype: One junction end disagrees with the germline gene, perhaps due to a read error. The CDR3 coding sequence is TGCGCCAACAGCCAAGACGGACTAGCGGTGTACAATGAGCAGTTCTTC. This encodes CANSQDGLAVYNEQFF. The chain is built from TRBV4-3 and TRBJ2-1; 10 positions match TRBD2. Germline V CDR1 and CDR2: LGHNA, YSLEER. This CDR3 region has 16 residues.

Concerning this clonotype: The junction shows a germline mismatch at one end, possibly a read error. This chain joins TRBV6-5 and TRBJ2-5; 14 bases match TRBD2. Per germline, CDR1 MNHEY and CDR2 SVGAGI. The CDR3 covers 17 residues. CDR3 sequence (DNA): TGTGTCACCCTCGGACTAGCGGGAGGCACCCTCCAAGAGACCCAGTGCTTC. It specifies CVTLGLAGGTLQETQCF.

Ten or more counts support this clonotype. V and J are TRBV30 and TRBJ2-7; D ambiguous. Germline V gene lookup returns CDR1 GTSNPN and CDR2 SVGIG (reference sequence). The CDR3 totals 14 residues. V lost 1 base and J lost 5, with 15 bases in between. The CDR3 loop reads CAWSAPDARHEQYF. Written as DNA, the CDR3 is TGTGCCTGGAGTGCACCGGACGCGCGTCACGAGCAGTACTTC. Supplemented by reference TRBV30 and TRBJ2-7, the full variable domain reads SQTIHQWPATLVQPVGSPLSLECTVEGTSNPNLYWYRQAAGRGLQLLFYSVGIGQISSEVPQNLSASRPQDRQFILSSKKLLLSDSGFYLCAWSAPDARHEQYFGPGTRLTVT.

About this clonotype: Compared with germline, one end of the junction differs, possibly owing to a read error. The chain has TRBV4-1 and TRBJ2-1; D unresolved. Looked up from germline, CDR1 is MGHRA and CDR2 is YSYEKL. The CDR3 is 15 amino acids. The CDR3 DNA is TGCGCCGGCAGCCCGCTAGGTAATAACAACAATGAGCAGTTCTTC. Translating it yields CAGSPLGNNNNEQFF.

Comments on this clonotype: Since the CDR3 does not end with the conserved phenylalanine or tryptophan, this likely comes from a read error. No DNA is shown, since the ends of the CDR3 on it are uncertain; the CDR3 is the one TCRdb lists. The chain combines TRBV10-3 with TRBJ1-5. The CDR3 has 14 amino acids, counting both end residues. Germline V lookup: CDR1 ENHRY, CDR2 SYGVKD. Here the CDR3 reads CAISEYEGDQPHHS.

Concerning this clonotype: One base away lies a much larger clone, so this may be a sequencing read error. This chain connects TRBV11-1 to TRBJ2-2; a possible D gene is TRBD2 (6 bases). The CDR3 sequence is 16 residues long. In germline, CDR1 is SGHAT, CDR2 FQDESV (reference sequence). Trimming removed 5 bases at V and 15 bases at J, with 28 bases between. The CDR3 DNA reads TGTGCCAGCAGCAGGGTTATGGCGGGAATGTCCGGTGAGTTGTTTTTT. This translates into CASSRVMAGMSGELFF.

With regard to this clonotype: One junction end disagrees with the germline gene, perhaps due to a read error. J is TRBJ2-7 and V is TRBV11-2; D gene uncertain. This CDR3 contains 14 residues. Germline values: CDR1 SGHAT, CDR2 FQNNGV. The CDR3 sequence: CASSLDLRGWEQYF. The CDR3, as DNA: TGTGCCAGCAGCTTAGATCTTCGTGGATGGGAACAGTATTTC.

On this clonotype itself: This may arise from a read error, as a much more abundant clone is one base away. The chain combines TRBV7-6 with TRBJ2-5; 11 nucleotides match TRBD2. The germline gives CDR1 SGHVS, CDR2 FNYEAQ. The CDR3 totals 16 residues. The DNA for the CDR3 is TGTACCAGCAGCTCGCTAGCGGGAGGCTCCCTCAAGGCCCAGTACTTC. Encoded protein: CTSSSLAGGSLKAQYF.

On this clonotype: Being one base from a much bigger clone, this may be a read error. The chain carries TRBV18 and TRBJ2-3; D call uncertain. Germline CDR1 KGHSH, CDR2 LQKENI. V lost 6 bases to trimming and J lost 4 bases, with 17 bases between them. The CDR3 runs to 15 residues. As DNA, the CDR3 is TGTGCCAGCTCCAGGATAGTGGACCCCGCAGATACGCAGTATTTT. Protein: CASSRIVDPADTQYF.

This chain links TRBV14 with TRBJ2-7; D is ambiguous. V dropped 5 bases and J dropped 2 bases, with 10 bases sitting between them. The CDR3 sequence is 13 residues long. CDR1 is SGHDN and CDR2 is FVKESK in the germline V gene. CDR3 sequence (DNA): TGTGCCAGCAGCACACATGGGCCCTACGAGCAGTACTTC. Encoded protein: CASSTHGPYEQYF.

Comment on this clonotype: One junction end does not reproduce the germline sequence, and a read error may be involved. V usage is TRBV6-2 or TRBV6-3 and J usage is TRBJ2-2, with 7 bases fitting TRBD2. This CDR3 is 16 amino acids long. Germline assignment: CDR1 MNHEY and CDR2 SVGEGT. As DNA, the CDR3 is TGTGCCAGTAGTTATCGGCTAGCGGAGCCGACGGGGAGCTGTTATTTT. The encoded protein is CASSYRLAEPTGSCYF.

The chain employs TRBV4-1 and TRBJ1-5; D is undetermined. Trimming pared 0 bases from V and 9 bases from J, leaving 18 bases between. Germline CDR1 reads MGHRA; CDR2 reads YSYEKL. The CDR3 is made up of 16 amino acids. In nucleotides, the CDR3 is TGCGCCAGCAGCCAAGAATTCGCGGACGGGATTCTGCCCCAGCATTTT. Encoded protein: CASSQEFADGILPQHF.

This clonotype was detected ten times or more. The V gene is TRBV28, the J gene TRBJ1-5, with D unresolved. The germline V gene has CDR1 MDHEN and CDR2 SYDVKM. V dropped 2 bases and J dropped 3 bases, with 14 bases sitting between them. The CDR3 is made up of 16 amino acids. For the CDR3, the DNA is TGTGCCAGCAGTTTAATCCAGGCCCCCGACAATCAGCCCCAGCATTTT. Translating gives CASSLIQAPDNQPQHF.

This clonotype was seen once. Without the conserved terminal phenylalanine or tryptophan, this CDR3 likely stems from a read error. The chain couples TRBV11-2 to TRBJ2-5, with D possibly matching TRBD2 (5 bases). CDR1 SGHAT and CDR2 FQNNGV come from the germline V gene. This CDR3 is built from 18 residues. CDR3 coding DNA: TGTGCCAGCCGCTTAGCGAGGCTAGCCCTGAGAAAAAAAGAGACCCAGTACCTC. Translation: CASRLARLALRKKETQYL.

Worth noting for this clonotype: The junction does not match germline at one end; this may be a read error. The chain links TRBV6-2 or TRBV6-3 to TRBJ1-5; D ambiguous. CDR3 length: 13 amino acids. Per germline, CDR1 MNHEY and CDR2 SVGEGT. The DNA for the CDR3 is TGTGTCAGCAGTTCTCCCTTAGATCAGCCGCAGCATTTT. Protein product: CVSSSPLDQPQHF.